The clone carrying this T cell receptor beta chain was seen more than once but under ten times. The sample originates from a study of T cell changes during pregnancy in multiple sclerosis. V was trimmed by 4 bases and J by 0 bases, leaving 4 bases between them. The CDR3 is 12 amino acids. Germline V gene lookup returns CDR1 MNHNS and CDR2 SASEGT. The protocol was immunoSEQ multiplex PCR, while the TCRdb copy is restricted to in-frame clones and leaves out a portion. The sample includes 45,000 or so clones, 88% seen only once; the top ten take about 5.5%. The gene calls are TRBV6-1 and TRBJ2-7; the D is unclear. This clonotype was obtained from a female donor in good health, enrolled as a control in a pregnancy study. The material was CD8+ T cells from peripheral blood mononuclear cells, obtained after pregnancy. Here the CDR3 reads CASSAHSYEQYF. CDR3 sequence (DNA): TGTGCCAGCAGTGCCCACTCCTACGAGCAGTACTTC.